This entry features one T cell receptor beta chain sequence. What it binds is not known. This record belongs to a study of blood T cells in healthy people across ages. Looking at the study overall: With template switching, about one barcoded beta molecule was captured per two T cells. Points from the study as a whole: In long-lived donors, naive CD4+ cell counts and diversity exceeded those of aged donors. With age, beta diversity per million T cells declined roughly linearly, significantly by roughly 40.

The authors ran a second PCR of about 7 to 11 cycles using a sample-barcoded 5' primer and a J-beta primer mix. Through a template-switch adaptor with 12 random nucleotides, each cDNA molecule received a tag. TCRdb re-called the 5' RACE reads with MiXCR, one entry per CDR3 protein. The sample yields about 1.5 million distinct CDR3 sequences, 35% to 45% seen once. The sample taken for sequencing was blood. The sequence came from a woman between 18 and 29 years old in good health.

CDR3 loop: CASSQDKGWDTQYF. CDR3 DNA: TGTGCCAGCAGCCAAGACAAGGGGTGGGATACGCAGTATTTT. The rearrangement uses TRBV3-1 and TRBJ2-3, with D perhaps TRBD1 (5 bases). The V gene lost 0 bases and the J gene lost 6 bases, with 10 bases spanning the gap. The length of the CDR3 is 14 residues. CDR1 is LGHDT and CDR2 is YNNKEL in the germline V gene (reference sequence).